What follows are 27 T cell receptor beta chains derived from one specimen sequenced in a study of Tregs in tolerant kidney transplant recipients. Clones were sequenced by immunoSEQ multiplex PCR, and TCRdb holds only the in-frame ones, with some missing. Across approximately 15,000 clones, the top ten clones capture roughly a quarter of the sample. The nonmyeloablative bone marrow transplants came from related graft donors, with transient mixed chimerism. The sample here was CD8+ T cells from blood (PBMCs), taken 6 months after the transplant. Receptors were obtained from a human patient who received a combined kidney and bone marrow transplant. Some T cells may have originated in the graft donor.

Turning to this clone: The read is 3 residues too short to cover the CDR3 end, so that end is filled in from the germline J gene. The genes are TRBV2 and TRBJ2-7; TRBD1 aligns across 7 bases. The CDR3 spans 16 residues. Trimming at V came to 4 bases and at J to 4 bases, leaving 13 bases not matched to a gene. Germline V gene data show CDR1 as SNHLY and CDR2 as FYNNEI. The covered CDR3 bases are TGTGCCAGCAGTGTGAGTAGAGAGGGGGCCAGTTACGAG. Protein sequence: CASSVSREGASYE. The full CDR3 protein is CASSVSREGASYEQYF.

Points on this clone: The read falls 3 residues short of the CDR3 end, and the missing part is taken from the germline J gene. The chain joins TRBV10-1 to TRBJ1-1; D ambiguous. The CDR3 has 13 residues. V was shortened by 11 bases and J by 1 base, with 14 bases between the two germline ends. The germline V gene has CDR1 WNHNN and CDR2 SYGVQD (reference sequence). CDR3 region: CAQERAQNTEAFF. The CDR3 DNA, read in part, is TGCGCCCAGGAGAGGGCCCAGAACACTGAA.

For this clone: The read gets to within 3 residues of the CDR3 end, and the germline J gene fills in the rest. The chain joins TRBV7-8 to TRBJ2-2; TRBD1 agrees at 12 bases. CDR1 SGHVS and CDR2 FQNEAQ come from the germline V gene. This CDR3 spans 15 amino acids. After removal of 6 bases from V and 9 bases from J, the junction contained 8 bases not matched to a gene. CDR3 bases read: TGTGCCAGCAGGTGGGGGACAGGGGGCCTCCGGGAG. This translates into CASRWGTGGLRE. The CDR3 in full is CASRWGTGGLRELFF.

The part of the CDR3 DNA that was read is TGCAGCGTTGGGTCCGGGACAGGGGTGGGGGCCAACGTC. Its translation is CSVGSGTGVGANV. The whole CDR3 protein is CSVGSGTGVGANVLTF. V is TRBV29-1 and J is TRBJ2-6; 10 nucleotides agree with TRBD1. The read finishes 3 residues shy of the CDR3 end, and the germline J gene is used to complete it. J was trimmed by 4 bases and V by 4 bases; bases with no gene match: 7. The CDR3 sequence is 16 residues long. The germline V gene encodes CDR1 SQVTM and CDR2 ANQGSEA.

CDR3 amino acids: CSARDWQGLNQPQHF. Partial CDR3 DNA: TGCAGTGCTAGAGATTGGCAGGGGCTCAATCAGCCC. The rearrangement uses TRBV20-1 and TRBJ1-5; D possibly corresponds to TRBD1 (6 bases). The read terminates 3 residues ahead of where the CDR3 ends, so the germline J gene completes it. Germline CDR1 and CDR2: DFQATT and SNEGSKA (reference sequence). The CDR3 length is 15 residues. The germline V and J ends were trimmed by 0 bases and 3 bases, with 12 bases remaining between them.

For this clone: The CDR3 end lies 3 residues beyond the end of the read and is filled in from the germline J gene. The chain combines TRBV13 with TRBJ2-3; D gene uncertain. Trimming left V 5 bases short and J 7 bases short, with 13 bases between. Germline assignment: CDR1 PRHDT and CDR2 FYEKMQ (reference sequence). The CDR3 covers 13 residues. Partial CDR3 DNA: TGTGCCAGCAGCCCGTCTAGGTTGAATACG. Translated, it gives CASSPSRLNT. The full CDR3 protein reads CASSPSRLNTQYF. The full variable domain, in which reference TRBV13 and TRBJ2-3 provide the parts outside the CDR3, is AAGVIQSPRHLIKEKRETATLKCYPIPRHDTVYWYQQGPGQDPQFLISFYEKMQSDKGSIPDRFSAQQFSDYHSELNMSSLELGDSALYFCASSPSRLNTQYFGPGTRLTVL.

Details on this clone: The read ends 3 residues before the CDR3 terminus; that terminus is restored from the germline J gene. V usage is TRBV6-1 and J usage is TRBJ2-7; 7 bases align to TRBD2. J was trimmed by 3 bases and V by 4 bases; bases with no gene match: 6. In germline, CDR1 is MNHNS, CDR2 SASEGT. The CDR3 spans 14 residues. CDR3 sequence reads: CASSGAGAIYEQYF. CDR3 bases read: TGTGCCAGCAGTGGTGCGGGAGCAATCTACGAG.

A word on this clone: From the germline J gene comes the end of the CDR3, since the read stops 3 residues before it. The chain carries TRBV18 and TRBJ2-3; 7 positions agree with TRBD1. The CDR3 is 15 residues long. V shed 6 bases, J shed 2 bases, and the junction held 8 bases outside the gene matches. The V gene's germline CDR1 is KGHSH and CDR2 LQKENI. This CDR3 reads CASSSKGGSTDTQYF. CDR3 DNA, as far as it was read: TGTGCCAGCTCGTCAAAAGGGGGCTCCACAGATACG.

Of note for this clone: The read ends 3 residues before the CDR3 terminus; that terminus is restored from the germline J gene. The rearrangement uses TRBV13 and TRBJ2-1; 8 nucleotides match TRBD2. This CDR3 contains 21 residues. Germline CDR1 and CDR2: PRHDT and FYEKMQ (reference sequence). Trimming removed 4 bases from V and 9 bases from J; junction bases left unmatched: 29. The DNA read from the CDR3 is TGTGCCAGCAGCTATACAGATAACAAGATTAGCGGGGCGATTAAGTGGGGTGAG. It is translated as CASSYTDNKISGAIKWGE. The full CDR3 is CASSYTDNKISGAIKWGEQFF.

To note about this clone: The CDR3 goes on 3 residues after the read ends, and that part is filled in from the germline J gene. J is TRBJ2-1 and V is TRBV13, with 9 bases aligning to TRBD2. The CDR3 is 17 amino acids. J gave up 4 bases and V 4 bases, and 11 bases lay outside the gene matches. The V gene's germline CDR1 is PRHDT and CDR2 FYEKMQ (reference sequence). The CDR3 reads CASSSGARGLAYNEQFF. CDR3 DNA (partial): TGTGCCAGCAGCTCTGGCGCCCGGGGACTAGCTTACAATGAG. The full variable domain, in which reference TRBV13 and TRBJ2-1 provide the parts outside the CDR3, is AAGVIQSPRHLIKEKRETATLKCYPIPRHDTVYWYQQGPGQDPQFLISFYEKMQSDKGSIPDRFSAQQFSDYHSELNMSSLELGDSALYFCASSSGARGLAYNEQFFGPGTRLTVL.

As concerns this clone: From the germline J gene comes the end of the CDR3, since the read stops 3 residues before it. The rearrangement joins TRBV19 to TRBJ2-3; 8 bases are a match to TRBD2. Germline V gene sequence: CDR1 LNHDA, CDR2 SQIVND (reference sequence). There are 17 residues in the CDR3. Partial CDR3 DNA: TGTGCCAGTAGTATAGATCCGTCGGGACTAGAGCAAGAGACG. Encoded protein: CASSIDPSGLEQET. The complete CDR3 protein is CASSIDPSGLEQETQYF. The full variable domain, rest sourced from reference TRBV19 and TRBJ2-3, is DGGITQSPKYLFRKEGQNVTLSCEQNLNHDAMYWYRQDPGQGLRLIYYSQIVNDFQKGDIAEGYSVSREKKESFPLTVTSAQKNPTAFYLCASSIDPSGLEQETQYFGPGTRLTVL.

Remarks on this clone: The read falls 3 residues short of the CDR3 end, and the missing part is taken from the germline J gene. This sequence joins TRBV7-2 and TRBJ1-1; D is ambiguous. V lost 7 bases to trimming and J lost 4 bases, with 10 bases between them. The germline V gene has CDR1 SGHTA and CDR2 FQGNSA. The CDR3 loop spans 12 amino acids. CDR3 bases read: TGTGCCAGCACCGCGACAAGCACTGAA. Translated, it gives CASTATSTE. The full-length CDR3 reads as CASTATSTEAFF. Looking up the rest from reference TRBV7-2 and TRBJ1-1 gives the full variable domain: GAGVSQSPSNKVTEKGKDVELRCDPISGHTALYWYRQSLGQGLEFLIYFQGNSAPDKSGLPSDRFSAERTGGSVSTLTIQRTQQEDSAVYLCASTATSTEAFFGQGTRLTVV.

With respect to this clone: The DNA ends 3 residues before the CDR3 does, and the rest of the CDR3 is filled in from the germline J gene. The chain employs TRBV5-4 and TRBJ2-7; D is possibly TRBD2 (5 bases). V was clipped by 1 base and J by 0 bases, with 11 bases between them. This CDR3 has 15 amino acids. Germline CDR1 is SGHNT and CDR2 is YYREEE (reference sequence). Incomplete CDR3 DNA: TGTGCCAGCAGCTTGAGACAAACTAGCTCCTACGAG. Translating it yields CASSLRQTSSYE. The CDR3, in full, reads CASSLRQTSSYEQYF.

As concerns this clone: Coverage ceases 3 residues before the CDR3 finishes, and the germline J gene fills in the end. This chain joins TRBV20-1 and TRBJ2-7, with a tentative D call TRBD1 (5 bases). From germline, CDR1 is DFQATT and CDR2 SNEGSKA (reference sequence). This CDR3 region has 14 residues. Trimming removed 3 bases at V and 0 bases at J, with 12 bases between. CDR3 in amino acids: CSASGQGHSYEQYF. The sequenced part of the CDR3 DNA is TGCAGTGCTAGCGGGCAGGGCCACTCCTACGAG.

Comment on this clone: The CDR3 end is not reached by the read, which stops 3 residues before it; the germline J gene fills it in. The chain combines TRBV6-1 with TRBJ2-2; D not resolved. This CDR3 is built from 16 residues. The germline gives CDR1 MNHNS, CDR2 SASEGT. CDR3 sequence reads: CASSERQAHHNSPLFF. The DNA read from the CDR3 is TGTGCCAGCAGTGAACGGCAGGCACACCATAATTCACCG.

This clone is identified as hyperexpanded from frequency. Read coverage stops 3 residues before the CDR3 terminus; the germline J gene supplies the remainder. V usage is TRBV19 and J usage is TRBJ1-1; 7 bases map to TRBD1. The length of the CDR3 is 14 residues. Germline-derived CDR1 and CDR2 are LNHDA and SQIVND (reference sequence). Germline trimming cut 3 bases from V and 3 bases from J; bases unmatched to any gene: 4. The covered CDR3 bases are TGTGCCAGTAGTATTCAGGGGGAGGACACTGAA. Protein: CASSIQGEDTE. The whole CDR3 sequence is CASSIQGEDTEAFF.

As concerns this clone: The sequence runs out 3 residues before the end of the CDR3; the remainder is reconstructed from the germline J gene. The rearrangement links TRBV28 to TRBJ2-5; 9 bases are a match to TRBD1. Germline V gene lookup returns CDR1 MDHEN and CDR2 SYDVKM. V lost 6 bases and J lost 2; bases outside the gene matches: 1. This CDR3 has 13 amino acids. The covered CDR3 bases are TGTGCCAGCAGCGACAGGGGGCAAGAGACC. Amino acids: CASSDRGQET. The entire CDR3 protein is CASSDRGQETQYF.

As concerns this clone: The CDR3 extends 3 residues past the end of the read, so its final part is completed from the germline J gene. The chain carries TRBV10-3 and TRBJ1-2, with D possibly matching TRBD1 (6 bases). Per the germline V gene, CDR1 is ENHRY and CDR2 is SYGVKD. The CDR3 length is 15 residues. The V gene lost 7 bases and the J gene lost 1 base, with 16 bases spanning the gap. The sequenced CDR3 bases are TGTGCCATCACCGAAACCCGACAGGATAACTATGGC. Translating gives CAITETRQDNYG. From start to end, the CDR3 is CAITETRQDNYGYTF.

On this clone itself: Sequencing ends 3 residues short of the CDR3 end; the germline J gene provides the rest. This chain joins TRBV5-1 and TRBJ2-3, with a weak D call TRBD1 (6 bases). V shed 0 bases and J shed 2 bases, with 7 bases lying between them. The CDR3 spans 14 residues. Germline lookup yields CDR1 SGHRS and CDR2 YFSETQ. CDR3: CASSLGDTTDTQYF. The sequenced part of the CDR3 DNA is TGCGCCAGCAGCTTGGGGGACACCACAGATACG.

A note on this clone: The read ends 3 residues early relative to the CDR3; the germline J gene fills the gap. The rearrangement links TRBV12-5 to TRBJ1-1; D unresolved. Trimming removed 3 bases at V and 7 bases at J, with 15 bases between. Germline CDR1 and CDR2: LGHNT and FRNRAP. CDR3 size: 14 residues. The CDR3 here is CASGLDGLANEAFF. The sequenced part of the CDR3 DNA is TGTGCTAGTGGTTTAGACGGACTTGCAAATGAA.

Regarding this clone: The read terminates 3 residues ahead of where the CDR3 ends, so the germline J gene completes it. This rearrangement joins TRBV5-1 to TRBJ2-3; TRBD1 matches 9 bases. The V segment lost 3 bases and the J segment 3 bases; nucleotides outside the gene matches: 8. Germline lookup yields CDR1 SGHRS and CDR2 YFSETQ. The CDR3 loop spans 16 amino acids. CDR3 DNA (partial): TGCGCCAGCAGCTCGGGACAGGGAGGGGGAACAGATACG. This translates into CASSSGQGGGTDT. The whole CDR3 sequence reads CASSSGQGGGTDTQYF.

With respect to this clone: The read terminates 3 residues before the CDR3 end, so the remaining end is supplied by the germline J gene. J is TRBJ2-7 and V is TRBV20-1; 8 bases fit TRBD1. The CDR3 totals 15 residues. Germline assignment: CDR1 DFQATT and CDR2 SNEGSKA (reference sequence). Trimming removed 0 bases from V and 2 bases from J; junction bases left unmatched: 6. Incomplete CDR3 DNA: TGCAGTGCTAGAGATTCAGGGGGCCTCCCCTACGAG. Translating gives CSARDSGGLPYE. The full CDR3 sequence reads CSARDSGGLPYEQYF.

As to this clone: Read data end 3 residues before the CDR3 end; the end is taken from the germline J gene. V usage is TRBV7-6 and J usage is TRBJ2-3; TRBD2 matches 9 bases. The CDR3 has 16 amino acids. V lost 5 bases to trimming and J lost 2 bases; unmatched junction nucleotides: 8. Germline-derived CDR1 and CDR2 are SGHVS and FNYEAQ. The sequenced part of the CDR3 DNA is TGTGCCAGCAGCCCGGTGCTAGCGGGGAACACAGATACG. Amino acids: CASSPVLAGNTDT. The full CDR3 protein is CASSPVLAGNTDTQYF.

As to this clone: The CDR3 end falls 3 residues outside the read, so it is completed with the germline J gene. The gene calls are TRBV2 and TRBJ1-1, with 10 bases lining up with TRBD1. V lost 7 bases, J lost 1 base, and 6 bases stayed unmatched. The germline V gene encodes CDR1 SNHLY and CDR2 FYNNEI. There are 15 residues in the CDR3. The part of the CDR3 DNA that was read is TGTGCCAGCAAGGAGACAGGGGGCGGGAACACTGAA. Its translation: CASKETGGGNTE. The whole CDR3 is CASKETGGGNTEAFF.

With regard to this clone: Read coverage stops 3 residues before the CDR3 terminus; the germline J gene supplies the remainder. The rearrangement joins TRBV7-6 to TRBJ2-3; the match to TRBD1 covers 7 bases. Germline V gene lookup returns CDR1 SGHVS and CDR2 FNYEAQ. V lost 5 bases, J lost 5 bases, and 13 bases stayed unmatched. This CDR3 is 16 amino acids long. CDR3 DNA (partial): TGTGCCAGCAGCCACTTCGACAGGGAGAGGGGAGATACG. Translating it yields CASSHFDRERGDT. The CDR3 in its entirety is CASSHFDRERGDTQYF.

Concerning this clone: The read comes to an end 3 residues before the CDR3 does, leaving the germline J gene to fill in the end. V usage is TRBV29-1 and J usage is TRBJ1-2; D is unclear. Germline lookup yields CDR1 SQVTM and CDR2 ANQGSEA. The CDR3 length is 13 residues. V lost 6 bases to trimming and J lost 4 bases, with 15 bases between them. Partial CDR3 DNA: TGCAGCGTCTGGCCCCCAGAGGGCTATGGC. As protein: CSVWPPEGYG. The complete CDR3 reads CSVWPPEGYGYTF.

A note on this clone: The CDR3 extends 3 residues past the end of the read, so its final part is completed from the germline J gene. V usage is TRBV18 and J usage is TRBJ2-4, with 8 nucleotides matching TRBD2. The CDR3 runs 15 residues. CDR1 is KGHSH, CDR2 LQKENI, per germline. The CDR3 here is CASSPPAGGRYGQYF. Partial CDR3 DNA: TGTGCCAGCTCACCACCGGCGGGGGGAAGGTATGGT.